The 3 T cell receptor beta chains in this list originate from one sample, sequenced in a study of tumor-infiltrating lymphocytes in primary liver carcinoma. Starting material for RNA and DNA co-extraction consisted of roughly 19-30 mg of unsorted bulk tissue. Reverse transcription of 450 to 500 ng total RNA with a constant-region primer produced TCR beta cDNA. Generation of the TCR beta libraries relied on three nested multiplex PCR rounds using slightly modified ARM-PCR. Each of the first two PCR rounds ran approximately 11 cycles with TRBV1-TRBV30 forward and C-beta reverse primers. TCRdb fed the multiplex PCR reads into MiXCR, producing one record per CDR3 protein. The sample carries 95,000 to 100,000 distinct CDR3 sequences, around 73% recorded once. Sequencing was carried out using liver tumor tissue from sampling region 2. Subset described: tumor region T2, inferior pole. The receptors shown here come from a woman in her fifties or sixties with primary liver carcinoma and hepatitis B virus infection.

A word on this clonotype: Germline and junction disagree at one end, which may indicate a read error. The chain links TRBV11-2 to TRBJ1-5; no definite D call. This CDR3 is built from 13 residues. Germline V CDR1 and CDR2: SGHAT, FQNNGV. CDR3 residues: CASSLGRYKPQRF. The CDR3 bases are TGTGCCAGCAGCTTAGGTCGGTATAAGCCCCAACGTTTT. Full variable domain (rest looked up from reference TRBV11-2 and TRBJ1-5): EAGVAQSPRYKIIEKRQSVAFWCNPISGHATLYWYQQILGQGPKLLIQFQNNGVVDDSQLPKDRFSAERLKGVDSTLKIQPAKLEDSAVYLCASSLGRYKPQRFGDGTRLSIL.

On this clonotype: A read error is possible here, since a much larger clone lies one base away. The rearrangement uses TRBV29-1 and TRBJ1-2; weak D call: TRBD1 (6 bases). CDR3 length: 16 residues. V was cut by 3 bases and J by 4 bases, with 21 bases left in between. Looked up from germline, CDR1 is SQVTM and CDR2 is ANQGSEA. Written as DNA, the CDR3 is TGCAGCGTTGACAGAGAGAAGGTAGGGGGTTCCTATGGCTACACCTTC. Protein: CSVDREKVGGSYGYTF. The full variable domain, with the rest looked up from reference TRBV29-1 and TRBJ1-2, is SAVISQKPSRDICQRGTSLTIQCQVDSQVTMMFWYRQQPGQSLTLIATANQGSEATYESGFVIDKFPISRPNLTFSTLTVSNMSPEDSSIYLCSVDREKVGGSYGYTFGSGTRLTVV.

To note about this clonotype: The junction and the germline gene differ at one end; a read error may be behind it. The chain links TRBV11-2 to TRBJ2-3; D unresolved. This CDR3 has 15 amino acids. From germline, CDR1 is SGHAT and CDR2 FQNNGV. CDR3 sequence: CASSLDPSRTFSQYF. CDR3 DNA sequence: TGTGCCAGTAGCTTAGATCCGAGTCGCACGTTCTCGCAGTATTTT.